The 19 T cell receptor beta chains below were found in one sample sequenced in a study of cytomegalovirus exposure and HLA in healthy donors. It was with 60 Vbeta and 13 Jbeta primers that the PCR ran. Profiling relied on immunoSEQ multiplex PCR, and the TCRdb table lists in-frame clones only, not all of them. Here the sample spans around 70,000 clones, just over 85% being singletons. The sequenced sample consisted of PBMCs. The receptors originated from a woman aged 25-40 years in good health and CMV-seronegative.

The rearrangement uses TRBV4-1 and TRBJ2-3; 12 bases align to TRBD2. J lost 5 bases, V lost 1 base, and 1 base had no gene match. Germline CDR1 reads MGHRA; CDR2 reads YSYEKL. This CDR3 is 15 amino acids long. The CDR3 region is CASSQAGLAGDTQYF. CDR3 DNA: TGCGCCAGCAGCCAAGCGGGACTAGCGGGAGATACGCAGTATTTT.

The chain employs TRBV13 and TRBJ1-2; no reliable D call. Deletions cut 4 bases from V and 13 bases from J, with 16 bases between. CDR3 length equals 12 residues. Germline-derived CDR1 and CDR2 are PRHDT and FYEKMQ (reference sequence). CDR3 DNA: TGTGCCAGCAGCTCCCTGGCGGCACCGTCCACCTTC. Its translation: CASSSLAAPSTF.

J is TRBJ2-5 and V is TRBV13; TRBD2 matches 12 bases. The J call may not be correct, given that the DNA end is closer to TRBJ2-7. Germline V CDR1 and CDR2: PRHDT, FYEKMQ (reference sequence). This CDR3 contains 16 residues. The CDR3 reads CASSLGTSGSPYEQYF. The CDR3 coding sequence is TGTGCCAGCAGCTTAGGGACTAGCGGGAGTCCCTACGAGCAGTACTTC.

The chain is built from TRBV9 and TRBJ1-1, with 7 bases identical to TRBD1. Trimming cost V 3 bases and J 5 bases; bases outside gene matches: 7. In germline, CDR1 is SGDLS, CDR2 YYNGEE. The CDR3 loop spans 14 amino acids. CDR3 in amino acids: CASSANRGQTEAFF. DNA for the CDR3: TGTGCCAGCAGCGCCAACAGGGGCCAAACTGAAGCTTTCTTT. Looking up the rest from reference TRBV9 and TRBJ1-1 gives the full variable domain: DSGVTQTPKHLITATGQRVTLRCSPRSGDLSVYWYQQSLDQGLQFLIQYYNGEERAKGNILERFSAQQFPDLHSELNLSSLELGDSALYFCASSANRGQTEAFFGQGTRLTVV.

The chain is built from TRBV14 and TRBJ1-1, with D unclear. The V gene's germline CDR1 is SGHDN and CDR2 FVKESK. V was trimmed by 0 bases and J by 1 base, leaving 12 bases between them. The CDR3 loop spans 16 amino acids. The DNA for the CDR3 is TGTGCCAGCAGCCAAGATAGGACGGGAAGGAACACTGAAGCTTTCTTT. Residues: CASSQDRTGRNTEAFF.

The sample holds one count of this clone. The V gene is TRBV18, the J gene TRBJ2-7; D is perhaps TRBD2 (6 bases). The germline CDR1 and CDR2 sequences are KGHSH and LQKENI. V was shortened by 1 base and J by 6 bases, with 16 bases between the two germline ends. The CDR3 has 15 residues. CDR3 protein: CASSPRGGTPIEQYF. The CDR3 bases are TGTGCCAGCTCACCACGAGGCGGGACGCCCATCGAGCAGTACTTC.

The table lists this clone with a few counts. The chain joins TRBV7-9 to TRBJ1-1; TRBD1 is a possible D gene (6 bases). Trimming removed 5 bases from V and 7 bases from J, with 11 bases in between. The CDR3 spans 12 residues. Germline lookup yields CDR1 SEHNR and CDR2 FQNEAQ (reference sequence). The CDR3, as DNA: TGTGCCAGCAGCCCGGACAGCCTTGAAGCTTTCTTT. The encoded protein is CASSPDSLEAFF.

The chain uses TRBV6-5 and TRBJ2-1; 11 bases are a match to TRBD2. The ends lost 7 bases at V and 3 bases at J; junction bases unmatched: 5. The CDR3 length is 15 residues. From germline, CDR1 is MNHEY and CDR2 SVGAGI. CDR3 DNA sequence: TGTGCCAGCACCCTCGGGACTAGCGGCTACAATGAGCAGTTCTTC. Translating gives CASTLGTSGYNEQFF.

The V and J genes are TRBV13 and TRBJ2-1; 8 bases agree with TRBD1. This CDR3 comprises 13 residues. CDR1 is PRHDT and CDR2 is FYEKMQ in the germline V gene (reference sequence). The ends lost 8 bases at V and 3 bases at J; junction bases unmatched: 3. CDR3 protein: CASETGVYNEQFF. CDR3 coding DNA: TGTGCCAGCGAGACAGGGGTCTACAATGAGCAGTTCTTC.

The chain's CDR3 is CASRDWTASSYEQYF. The CDR3 DNA sequence: TGTGCCAGCAGAGATTGGACTGCCTCGTCCTACGAGCAGTACTTC. The V and J genes are TRBV2 and TRBJ2-7; D perhaps matches TRBD2 (5 bases). The germline gives CDR1 SNHLY, CDR2 FYNNEI. The CDR3 consists of 15 residues. Trimming pared 6 bases from V and 1 base from J, leaving 16 bases between.

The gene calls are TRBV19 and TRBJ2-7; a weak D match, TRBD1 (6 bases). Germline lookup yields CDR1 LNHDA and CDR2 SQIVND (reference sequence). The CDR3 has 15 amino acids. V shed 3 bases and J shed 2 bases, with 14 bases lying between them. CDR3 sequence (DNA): TGTGCCAGTAGTATCCCAGGGGCCCTAACCTACGAGCAGTACTTC. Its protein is CASSIPGALTYEQYF.

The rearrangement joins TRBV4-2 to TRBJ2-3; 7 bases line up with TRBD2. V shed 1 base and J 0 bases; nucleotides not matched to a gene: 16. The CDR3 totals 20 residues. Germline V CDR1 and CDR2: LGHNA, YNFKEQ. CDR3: CASSQGAWGGASGSTDTQYF. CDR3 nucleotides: TGTGCCAGCAGCCAAGGAGCCTGGGGCGGGGCTAGCGGTAGCACAGATACGCAGTATTTT.

The CDR3 coding sequence is TGTGCCAGCAGTTCCCCCGGGAGCACAGATACGCAGTATTTT. Amino acids: CASSSPGSTDTQYF. The chain recombines TRBV28 with TRBJ2-3, with no clear D. CDR3 length: 14 residues. CDR1 is MDHEN, CDR2 SYDVKM, per germline. The germline V and J ends were trimmed by 4 bases and 0 bases, with 8 bases remaining between them.

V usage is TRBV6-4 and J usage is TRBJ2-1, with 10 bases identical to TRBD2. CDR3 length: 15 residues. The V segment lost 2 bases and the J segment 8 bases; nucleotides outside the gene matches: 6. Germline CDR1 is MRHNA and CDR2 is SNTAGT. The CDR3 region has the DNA TGTGCCAGCAGTGACAGGCTAGCGGGAGTCGATGAGCAGTTCTTC. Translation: CASSDRLAGVDEQFF.

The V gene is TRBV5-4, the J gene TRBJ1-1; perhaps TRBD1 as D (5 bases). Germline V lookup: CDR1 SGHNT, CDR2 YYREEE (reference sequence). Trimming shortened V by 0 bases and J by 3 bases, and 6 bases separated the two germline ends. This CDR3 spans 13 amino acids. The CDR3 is CASSLARDTEAFF. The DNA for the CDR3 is TGTGCCAGCAGCTTGGCCAGGGACACTGAAGCTTTCTTT.

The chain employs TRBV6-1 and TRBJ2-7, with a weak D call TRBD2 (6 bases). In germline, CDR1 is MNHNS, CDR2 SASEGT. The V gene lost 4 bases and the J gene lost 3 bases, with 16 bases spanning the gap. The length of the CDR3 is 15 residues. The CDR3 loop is CASSATAGYYYEQYF. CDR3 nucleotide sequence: TGTGCCAGCAGTGCCACAGCGGGCTATTACTACGAGCAGTACTTC.

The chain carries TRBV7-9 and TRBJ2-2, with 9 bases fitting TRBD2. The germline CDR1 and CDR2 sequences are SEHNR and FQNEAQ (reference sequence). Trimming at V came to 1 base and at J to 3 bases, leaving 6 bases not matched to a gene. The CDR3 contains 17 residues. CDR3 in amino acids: CASSLDLRTSDTGELFF. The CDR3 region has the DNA TGTGCCAGCAGCTTAGACCTCAGGACTAGCGACACCGGGGAGCTGTTTTTT.

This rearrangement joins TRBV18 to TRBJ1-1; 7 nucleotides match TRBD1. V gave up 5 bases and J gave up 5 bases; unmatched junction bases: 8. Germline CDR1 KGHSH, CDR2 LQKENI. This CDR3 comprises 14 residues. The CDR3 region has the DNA TGTGCCAGCTCATCGGTGACAGGGCGGACTGAAGCTTTCTTT. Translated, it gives CASSSVTGRTEAFF. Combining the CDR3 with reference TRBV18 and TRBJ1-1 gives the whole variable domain NAGVMQNPRHLVRRRGQEARLRCSPMKGHSHVYWYRQLPEEGLKFMVYLQKENIIDESGMPKERFSAEFPKEGPSILRIQQVVRGDSAAYFCASSSVTGRTEAFFGQGTRLTVV.

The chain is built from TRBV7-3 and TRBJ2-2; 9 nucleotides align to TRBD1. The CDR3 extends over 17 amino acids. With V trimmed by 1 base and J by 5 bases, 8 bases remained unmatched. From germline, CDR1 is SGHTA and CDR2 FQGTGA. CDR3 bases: TGTGCCAGCAGCTTAAACCCCCGGACAGGGGAAACCGGGGAGCTGTTTTTT. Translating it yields CASSLNPRTGETGELFF.